This T cell receptor (beta chain) emerged from a study of post-analysis software for immune sequencing data (dated by TCRdb to about 2015). Broadly, across the study: The recorded disease courses included relapsing-remitting, secondary progressive and progressive-relapsing multiple sclerosis, and some patients had no subtype annotation. The multiple sclerosis patient repertoires were compared with ten to eleven previously published healthy control repertoires from donors aged about 6 to 26 years. A subset of samples was prepared in parallel using single-end sample barcoding, then pooled and co-amplified after Illumina adapter ligation. Overall results and qualifications from the work: Direct clustering with F measure showed strong co-clustering of samples prepared in the same batch, prompting a batch-effect correction. Significantly higher frequencies in patients than in controls were found for about five TRBV segments, including TRBV5-6, TRBV5-1 and TRBV20-1. The multiple sclerosis patient group was slightly younger than the control group. Compared with controls, multiple sclerosis patients had significantly lower normalized Chao1 diversity, a finding suggesting substantial peripheral T-cell clonal expansion.

The protocol used for the library was PCR. Sequencing was carried out with an Illumina HiSeq 2500. To reduce PCR and sequencing biases, unique molecular identifiers were incorporated into the TCR beta cDNA libraries. Per 1 to 10 million input T cells, approximately 500,000 cDNA molecules were obtained, such that each molecule approximated one T cell. Patient libraries were prepared and sequenced with the same protocol used for the earlier healthy control dataset. Samples belonging to the same batch were prepared together, multiplexed and sequenced on a shared HiSeq lane. Under the source paper's analysis protocol: Raw barcoded reads were processed with MIGEC, and single-read molecular identifier groups were discarded before consensus assembly and CDR3 extraction. Clonotype tables were post-analysed with VDJtools, normalizing diversity by down-sampling all datasets to the smallest sample size. Repertoire overlap clustering matched CDR3 amino acid but not nucleotide sequences to correct batch-related cross-sample contamination. TCRdb trimmed public reads at Q25 via fastp, called clones via MiXCR and kept in-frame beta chains. Here each entry gathers all rows of one CDR3 protein and keeps the most common genes and DNA. In this record, the V and J calls reflect TCRdb's handling and not the investigators' own analysis. For this sample the table gives roughly 870,000 distinct CDR3 sequences, of which around 53% were detected only once. The top ten hold over 4% of the sample.

The sample holds a few counts of this clonotype. No cognate antigen has been identified for it. Base qualities were left out, and no much larger clone turns up one base away. For this chain, trimming is 6 bases at the V end and 6 bases at the J end, and the number of junction bases without a gene match is 8. Its CDR3 holds 14 amino acids, cysteine through phenylalanine. Kept here is only the CDR3 DNA, which spans 42 bases and is read in frame from base 1. The germline V gene provides CDR1 SNHLY and CDR2 FYNNEI. TCR beta repertoires were profiled from peripheral blood of roughly 13 young patients with multiple sclerosis to demonstrate the VDJtools post-analysis software. Multiple sclerosis patients were children and adolescents aged about 6 to 16 years.

Recombination connected TRBV2 to TRBJ2-7; TRBD2 aligns with 10 central bases. The sequenced sample consisted of blood. The sequence derives from a girl aged 10 to 17 with multiple sclerosis. This receptor carries the CDR3 CASRGRTSGGEQYF. The DNA sequence is as follows: TGTGCCAGCAGGGGCAGGACTAGCGGAGGCGAGCAGTACTTC.